Presented here are 6 T cell receptor beta chains from one specimen sequenced in a study of Graves' ophthalmopathy and Graves' hyperthyroidism. TCR beta CDR3 regions were amplified from RNA transcripts. Investigators did first-round RT-PCR with HTBI primers, then second-round multiplex PCR. TCRdb ran MiXCR on the multiplex PCR reads and lists one entry per CDR3 protein. The sample lists roughly 170,000 distinct CDR3 sequences, roughly two fifths occurring once. Sequencing was done on a sample of peripheral blood. These receptors were collected from a man aged 25 to 45 with Graves' ophthalmopathy.

This clonotype was detected many times. This chain uses TRBV10-3 with TRBJ2-2, with TRBD2 identical over 11 bases. The CDR3 spans 16 residues. The V gene end was trimmed by 11 bases and the J gene end by 6 bases; junction bases not matched to a gene: 14. The germline CDR1 and CDR2 sequences are ENHRY and SYGVKD. CDR3 sequence (DNA): TGTGCCGGACTGACACTAGCGGGAGACTCGGCCGGGGAGCTGTTTTTT. This gives the protein CAGLTLAGDSAGELFF.

This chain uses TRBV12-3 or TRBV12-4 with TRBJ2-7; the match to TRBD2 covers 8 bases. After removal of 5 bases from V and 4 bases from J, the junction contained 13 bases not matched to a gene. CDR3 size: 16 residues. DNA for the CDR3: TGTGCCAGCAGTCCCCTTGGACTAGCAGGGGATTACGAGCAGTACTTC. Amino acids: CASSPLGLAGDYEQYF.

This clonotype was counted ten times or more. CDR3 nucleotide sequence: TGTGCCTACACAGGGGGGACCTACTATAATTCACCCCTCCACTTT. Its protein product is CAYTGGTYYNSPLHF. The chain links TRBV30 to TRBJ1-6; 8 bases are a match to TRBD1. Germline V gene data show CDR1 as GTSNPN and CDR2 as SVGIG (reference sequence). J gave up 3 bases and V 7 bases, and 8 bases lay outside the gene matches. The CDR3 consists of 15 residues.

The V gene is TRBV18, the J gene TRBJ2-7; the D gene is possibly TRBD2 (6 bases). TRBJ2-5 explains the end of the DNA better; the J call may be wrong. The CDR3 extends over 15 amino acids. Germline CDR1 reads KGHSH; CDR2 reads LQKENI. The CDR3 protein is CASSPPGRSQETQYF. Here the CDR3 DNA reads TGTGCCAGCTCACCACCGGGGAGGTCACAAGAGACCCAGTACTTC.

This clonotype is a singleton in its sample. This chain links TRBV28 with TRBJ1-2; 9 bases align to TRBD1. The V gene's germline CDR1 is MDHEN and CDR2 SYDVKM. J gave up 1 base and V 2 bases, and 14 bases lay outside the gene matches. CDR3 length: 19 amino acids. The CDR3 DNA reads TGTGCCAGCAGTTTAGTTACTGGGACAGGGCGAGGTCTTAACTATGGCTACACCTTC. This codes for CASSLVTGTGRGLNYGYTF.

This clonotype was detected ten times or more. This chain uses TRBV9 with TRBJ2-7, with D perhaps matching TRBD1 or TRBD2 (5 bases each). Germline CDR1 and CDR2: SGDLS and YYNGEE. The CDR3 is 14 residues long. V lost 4 bases to trimming and J lost 1 base, with 12 bases between them. CDR3 sequence: CASSPRGQSYEQYF. The DNA for the CDR3 is TGTGCCAGCAGCCCCCGGGGCCAGTCCTACGAGCAGTACTTC.